This TCR beta chain was sequenced in a study of T cells in Graves' hyperthyroidism and ophthalmopathy. From germline, CDR1 is DFQATT and CDR2 SNEGSKA (reference sequence). The CDR3 spans 13 residues. Trimming removed 7 bases from V and 0 bases from J; junction bases left unmatched: 3. Hyperthyroidism had been newly diagnosed in patients aged 18 to 65, and its duration was under 2 months. Regions amplified from RNA transcripts were the TCR beta CDR3 regions. With the HTBI primer set, the TCR CDR3 went through a first round of RT-PCR. TCRdb redid the calling of the multiplex PCR reads with MiXCR, one entry per CDR3 protein. The sample lists a few hundred thousand distinct CDR3 sequences, around 25% occurring once.

The clonotype comes from a man aged 50 to 60 with Graves' hyperthyroidism. Source material: blood. This chain links TRBV20-1 with TRBJ2-3, with TRBD1 matching 8 bases. The CDR3 here is CSVGQGSTDTQYF. The CDR3 DNA follows: TGCAGTGTCGGACAGGGTAGCACAGATACGCAGTATTTT.